A selection of T cell receptor beta chains follows, all from one sample in a study of beta chain features in type 1 diabetes. Assay used: immunoSEQ multiplex PCR; TCRdb lists only in-frame clones, some missing. Of approximately 730,000 clones in the sample, around 15% were seen once. The sequenced sample consisted of naive CD4+ T cells from blood. The receptors originated from a man aged 18 to 29 with type 1 diabetes. The CDR3 runs from the conserved cysteine through the conserved F or W. D genes are given only for firm matches. Clone size is stated in some rows and not others, as once, few, many or a class when expanded.

J gene: TRBJ2-5; D gene: -; V gene: TRBV28; clone size: -; CDR3 protein: CASSTSTIPETQYF; CDR3 DNA: TGTGCCAGCAGTACATCGACGATCCCAGAGACCCAGTACTTC
J gene: TRBJ2-1; D gene: TRBD1; V gene: TRBV5-1; clone size: -; CDR3 protein: CASSLVPTGLPGNEQFF; CDR3 DNA: TGCGCCAGCAGCTTGGTTCCGACAGGGCTTCCGGGCAATGAGCAGTTCTTC
J gene: TRBJ1-6; D gene: TRBD1; V gene: TRBV27; clone size: few; CDR3 protein: CASSFGRGLYNSPLHF; CDR3 DNA: TGTGCCAGCAGTTTCGGCAGGGGGCTCTATAATTCACCCCTCCACTTT
J gene: TRBJ2-3; D gene: -; V gene: TRBV30; clone size: few; CDR3 protein: CAWSVDGRDTQYF; CDR3 DNA: TGTGCCTGGAGTGTCGACGGCCGCGATACGCAGTATTTT
J gene: TRBJ1-2; D gene: -; V gene: TRBV4-1; clone size: few; CDR3 protein: CASSQAFVGYGYTF; CDR3 DNA: TGCGCCAGCAGCCAAGCGTTCGTCGGGTATGGCTACACCTTC
J gene: TRBJ2-7; D gene: TRBD1; V gene: TRBV7-9; clone size: -; CDR3 protein: CASSPGTGGQYEQYF; CDR3 DNA: TGTGCCAGCAGCCCAGGGACAGGGGGGCAGTACGAGCAGTACTTC
J gene: TRBJ2-2; D gene: -; V gene: TRBV6-1; clone size: -; CDR3 protein: CASIPGHKNTGELFF; CDR3 DNA: TGTGCCAGCATACCGGGACACAAGAACACCGGGGAGCTGTTTTTT
J gene: TRBJ1-1; D gene: -; V gene: TRBV23-1; clone size: -; CDR3 protein: CASSHPQRNTEAFF; CDR3 DNA: TGCGCCAGCAGTCACCCCCAGAGGAACACTGAAGCTTTCTTT
J gene: TRBJ2-6; D gene: TRBD1; V gene: TRBV5-1; clone size: few; CDR3 protein: CASSSTTGAGSGANVLTF; CDR3 DNA: TGCGCCAGCAGCTCGACCACAGGGGCGGGCTCTGGGGCCAACGTCCTGACTTTC
J gene: TRBJ2-5; D gene: -; V gene: TRBV20-1; clone size: -; CDR3 protein: CSALDTPTQYF; CDR3 DNA: TGCAGTGCTCTTGATACTCCGACCCAGTACTTC
J gene: TRBJ1-6; D gene: -; V gene: TRBV27; clone size: -; CDR3 protein: CASSLQGSPKGPLHF; CDR3 DNA: TGTGCCAGCAGCCTACAGGGATCTCCTAAGGGTCCCCTCCACTTT
J gene: TRBJ1-1; D gene: -; V gene: TRBV7-9; clone size: -; CDR3 protein: CASSSPGEATEAFF; CDR3 DNA: TGTGCCAGCAGCTCTCCTGGAGAGGCGACTGAAGCTTTCTTT
J gene: TRBJ1-1; D gene: -; V gene: TRBV28; clone size: few; CDR3 protein: CASSVPRVNTEAFF; CDR3 DNA: TGTGCCAGCAGTGTCCCGCGGGTGAACACTGAAGCTTTCTTT
J gene: TRBJ2-4; D gene: -; V gene: TRBV2; clone size: -; CDR3 protein: CASSVRSGSTKLAKNIQYF; CDR3 DNA: TGTGCCAGCAGTGTTCGGTCAGGGTCAACCAAACTAGCCAAAAACATTCAGTACTTC
J gene: TRBJ2-2; D gene: -; V gene: TRBV30; clone size: few; CDR3 protein: CAWSAKTGTGELFF; CDR3 DNA: TGTGCCTGGAGTGCAAAGACAGGCACCGGGGAGCTGTTTTTT
J gene: TRBJ2-7; D gene: TRBD1; V gene: TRBV29-1; clone size: -; CDR3 protein: CSAGLRQGNEQYF; CDR3 DNA: TGCAGCGCAGGCCTGAGACAGGGTAACGAGCAGTACTTC
J gene: TRBJ1-4; D gene: TRBD1; V gene: TRBV2; clone size: -; CDR3 protein: CASSRPTGSGEKLFF; CDR3 DNA: TGTGCCAGCAGCCGACCGACAGGGAGTGGAGAAAAACTGTTTTTT
J gene: TRBJ1-1; D gene: -; V gene: TRBV30; clone size: few; CDR3 protein: CAWISVRELDTEAFF; CDR3 DNA: TGTGCCTGGATATCCGTCCGGGAATTGGACACTGAAGCTTTCTTT
J gene: TRBJ2-3; D gene: TRBD2; V gene: TRBV5-1; clone size: -; CDR3 protein: CASSSRGDRTDTQYF; CDR3 DNA: TGCGCCAGCAGCTCGCGGGGGGATCGCACAGATACGCAGTATTTT
J gene: TRBJ2-2; D gene: -; V gene: TRBV28; clone size: few; CDR3 protein: CASSLLAQSGELFF; CDR3 DNA: TGTGCCAGCAGTTTACTGGCCCAATCCGGGGAGCTGTTTTTT
J gene: TRBJ2-1; D gene: -; V gene: TRBV5-6; clone size: -; CDR3 protein: CASSLRDNYNEQFF; CDR3 DNA: TGTGCCAGCAGCTTGCGTGACAACTACAATGAGCAGTTCTTC
J gene: TRBJ1-5; D gene: -; V gene: TRBV6-5; clone size: -; CDR3 protein: CASSAEGRSNQPQHF; CDR3 DNA: TGTGCCAGCAGTGCCGAAGGACGGAGCAATCAGCCCCAGCATTTT
J gene: TRBJ1-1; D gene: -; V gene: TRBV7-8; clone size: -; CDR3 protein: CASGILNTEAFF; CDR3 DNA: TGTGCCAGCGGAATCTTAAACACTGAAGCTTTCTTT
J gene: TRBJ2-5; D gene: -; V gene: TRBV4-1; clone size: few; CDR3 protein: CASSQERGHGETQYF; CDR3 DNA: TGCGCCAGCAGCCAAGAGAGGGGCCATGGGGAGACCCAGTACTTC
J gene: TRBJ1-2; D gene: TRBD1; V gene: TRBV27; clone size: -; CDR3 protein: CASSLSHGQAFYGYTF; CDR3 DNA: TGTGCCAGCAGTTTATCTCACGGACAGGCTTTCTATGGCTACACCTTC
J gene: TRBJ1-1; D gene: -; V gene: TRBV7-9; clone size: few; CDR3 protein: CASSLGQGRQAFF; CDR3 DNA: TGTGCCAGCAGCTTAGGTCAGGGGAGGCAAGCTTTCTTT
J gene: TRBJ2-7; D gene: -; V gene: TRBV29-1; clone size: -; CDR3 protein: CSAGAYEPYEQYF; CDR3 DNA: TGCAGCGCTGGCGCCTACGAACCCTACGAGCAGTACTTC
J gene: TRBJ1-1; D gene: TRBD1; V gene: TRBV25-1; clone size: -; CDR3 protein: CASSEFQQGHAFF; CDR3 DNA: TGTGCCAGCAGTGAATTCCAACAGGGGCATGCTTTCTTT